The 27 T cell receptor beta chains listed next were all sequenced from one sample in a study of identical twins. A single record per CDR3 protein comes from TCRdb applying MiXCR to the 5' RACE reads. The sample yields 400,000 to 600,000 distinct CDR3 sequences, about a fifth seen once. This same sample was also part of a study on yellow fever vaccine responses in identical twins.

The sample comprised CD4+ T cells sorted from blood. All receptors come from a woman between 18 and 29 years old in good health.

The chain combines TRBV20-1 with TRBJ2-7, with D possibly being TRBD2 (6 bases). Trimming cost V 0 bases and J 0 bases, with 12 bases left between them. The CDR3 has 15 amino acids. Germline CDR1 reads DFQATT; CDR2 reads SNEGSKA (reference sequence). This CDR3 is CSARDIRTTSYEQYF. The CDR3 region has the DNA TGCAGTGCTAGAGATATCCGGACTACCTCCTACGAGCAGTACTTC.

V and J are TRBV12-3 or TRBV12-4 and TRBJ2-2; tentatively, D is TRBD1 or TRBD2 (5 bases each). V was pared by 3 bases and J by 4 bases, with 12 bases between. This CDR3 region has 15 residues. For the CDR3, the DNA is TGTGCCAGCAGTTTTACGGGGCTCAGCACCGGGGAGCTGTTTTTT. Translated, it gives CASSFTGLSTGELFF.

V and J are TRBV5-1 and TRBJ2-2, with D possibly being TRBD2 (6 bases). Germline V gene sequence: CDR1 SGHRS, CDR2 YFSETQ. CDR3 length equals 20 residues. V was pared by 2 bases and J by 1 base, with 24 bases between. The CDR3 reads CASSLSLGWGDFGNTGELFF. CDR3 coding DNA: TGCGCCAGCAGCTTATCCCTCGGCTGGGGGGATTTCGGGAACACCGGGGAGCTGTTTTTT.

This clonotype showed up just a few times. This chain joins TRBV24-1 and TRBJ2-1, with D possibly TRBD1 on 5 matching bases. The CDR3 covers 15 residues. Germline CDR1 is KGHDR and CDR2 is SFDVKD. Between the trimmed V and J ends, which lost 9 bases and 2 bases, there was a span of 16 bases. The CDR3 region is CATGSTWGPYNEQFF. CDR3 in DNA: TGTGCCACCGGATCGACATGGGGCCCCTACAATGAGCAGTTCTTC.

The J gene is TRBJ2-1, the V gene TRBV11-1; TRBD2 might be the D (5 bases). This CDR3 has 18 amino acids. Between the trimmed V and J ends, which lost 3 bases and 0 bases, there was a span of 18 bases. Germline-derived CDR1 and CDR2 are SGHAT and FQDESV (reference sequence). DNA of the CDR3: TGTGCCAGCAGCTTCGGGTTGGGAGCGGCCAGCTCCTACAATGAGCAGTTCTTC. The encoded protein is CASSFGLGAASSYNEQFF.

This clonotype has only a few counts. The chain couples TRBV18 to TRBJ2-1, with D possibly matching TRBD1 (6 bases). The V gene lost 3 bases and the J gene lost 0 bases, with 12 bases spanning the gap. This CDR3 has 16 amino acids. From germline, CDR1 is KGHSH and CDR2 LQKENI. CDR3 sequence (DNA): TGTGCCAGCTCACCTCGACAGGCTAGCTCCTACAATGAGCAGTTCTTC. Its protein is CASSPRQASSYNEQFF.

The genes are TRBV20-1 and TRBJ2-1; the D is unclear. Trimming left V 3 bases short and J 5 bases short, with 5 bases between. The CDR3 is made up of 11 amino acids. Per the germline V gene, CDR1 is DFQATT and CDR2 is SNEGSKA (reference sequence). CDR3 in amino acids: CSASRDNEQFF. The CDR3 DNA follows: TGCAGTGCTAGTCGGGACAATGAGCAGTTCTTC.

This clonotype was picked up a small number of times. The V gene is TRBV7-9, the J gene TRBJ2-7; D is unclear. V was shortened by 1 base and J by 2 bases, with 9 bases between the two germline ends. This CDR3 has 14 residues. CDR1 is SEHNR, CDR2 FQNEAQ, per germline (reference sequence). CDR3 nucleotide sequence: TGTGCCAGCAGCTTAGTTTCGATCACCTACGAGCAGTACTTC. Protein: CASSLVSITYEQYF.

This rearrangement joins TRBV5-1 to TRBJ2-7; 10 nucleotides line up with TRBD1. Per germline, CDR1 SGHRS and CDR2 YFSETQ. The CDR3 runs to 14 residues. Losses at the gene ends were 2 bases for V and 7 bases for J; bases not matched to a gene: 6. The CDR3 sequence: CASSFGTGDREQYF. CDR3 in DNA: TGCGCCAGCAGCTTCGGGACAGGGGACCGGGAGCAGTACTTC.

The chain carries TRBV12-5 and TRBJ2-1; 8 nucleotides match TRBD2. The CDR3 totals 15 residues. Germline V lookup: CDR1 LGHNT, CDR2 FRNRAP. V was clipped by 4 bases and J by 8 bases; unmatched bases: 10. The CDR3 DNA is TGTGCTAGTGGTTCGCGCGGGGGGTGGGGCGATGAGCAGTTCTTC. It codes for CASGSRGGWGDEQFF.

This clonotype has more than one count but fewer than ten. This sequence joins TRBV20-1 and TRBJ2-1; 8 bases are a match to TRBD1. V gave up 1 base and J gave up 6 bases; unmatched junction bases: 8. Germline V gene lookup returns CDR1 DFQATT and CDR2 SNEGSKA (reference sequence). The CDR3 has 15 residues. CDR3 sequence reads: CSARVPGGHGNEQFF. Written as DNA, the CDR3 is TGCAGTGCTAGAGTGCCAGGGGGCCATGGCAATGAGCAGTTCTTC.

The chain combines TRBV10-1 with TRBJ2-3; D is perhaps TRBD2 (6 bases). Trimming pared 7 bases from V and 1 base from J, leaving 9 bases between. CDR1 and CDR2 (germline): WNHNN, SYGVQD (reference sequence). This CDR3 spans 13 amino acids. The CDR3 nucleotides are TGCGCCAGCAAACCGGGGGGCACAGATACGCAGTATTTT. It codes for CASKPGGTDTQYF.

This sequence joins TRBV11-2 and TRBJ2-7; 7 bases are a match to TRBD1. The trim removed 2 bases at V and 2 bases at J, leaving 6 bases unmatched. Per germline, CDR1 SGHAT and CDR2 FQNNGV. There are 15 residues in the CDR3. The DNA of the CDR3 is TGTGCCAGCAGCTTATACCGACAGGGTGCCTACGAGCAGTACGTC. This encodes CASSLYRQGAYEQYV.

V usage is TRBV25-1 and J usage is TRBJ2-4, with 8 nucleotides matching TRBD1. With 7 bases clipped from V and 1 base from J, the junction kept 15 bases outside the gene matches. CDR3 length: 18 residues. Per the germline V gene, CDR1 is MGHDK and CDR2 is SYGVNS. DNA of the CDR3: TGTGCCAGCATTCCGGACAGGGATAGTTTTAGGGCCAAAAACATTCAGTACTTC. It codes for CASIPDRDSFRAKNIQYF.

A few counts support this clonotype. The chain links TRBV5-1 to TRBJ2-3; D may match TRBD1 or TRBD2 (5 bases each). The CDR3 runs to 14 residues. Germline CDR1 is SGHRS and CDR2 is YFSETQ. Trimming pared 4 bases from V and 2 bases from J, leaving 11 bases between. CDR3 sequence: CASSRDRFTDTQYF. The CDR3 DNA is TGCGCCAGCAGCCGGGACCGATTCACAGATACGCAGTATTTT.

V and J are TRBV11-2 and TRBJ2-5, with unresolved D. Trimming removed 0 bases from V and 1 base from J, with 9 bases in between. The CDR3 spans 15 residues. In germline, CDR1 is SGHAT, CDR2 FQNNGV. The CDR3 nucleotides read TGTGCCAGCAGCTTAGATTACTGGCCCCAAGAGACCCAGTACTTC. Translation gives CASSLDYWPQETQYF.

There are a few counts of this clonotype. The chain carries TRBV12-3 or TRBV12-4 and TRBJ2-1; D is unresolved. Trimming shortened V by 7 bases and J by 8 bases, and 9 bases separated the two germline ends. This CDR3 comprises 11 residues. CDR3: CASMRNDEQFF. As DNA, the CDR3 is TGTGCCAGCATGAGGAACGATGAGCAGTTCTTC.

The rearrangement uses TRBV7-3 and TRBJ2-2; 10 bases align to TRBD2. The V gene end was trimmed by 4 bases and the J gene end by 6 bases; junction bases not matched to a gene: 5. The CDR3 runs to 15 residues. Germline lookup yields CDR1 SGHTA and CDR2 FQGTGA. The CDR3 sequence is CASSSKREGPGELFF. CDR3 in DNA: TGTGCCAGCAGCTCCAAGCGGGAGGGTCCCGGGGAGCTGTTTTTT.

This chain connects TRBV5-1 to TRBJ2-1, with TRBD2 as a possible D gene (5 bases). The V gene's germline CDR1 is SGHRS and CDR2 YFSETQ. The CDR3 runs 16 residues. V shed 3 bases and J shed 7 bases, with 20 bases lying between them. CDR3 loop: CASSSLAQTTLNEQFF. CDR3 sequence (DNA): TGCGCCAGCAGCTCTCTAGCCCAAACAACTTTGAATGAGCAGTTCTTC. Using reference TRBV5-1 and TRBJ2-1 for the parts outside the CDR3, the full variable domain is KAGVTQTPRYLIKTRGQQVTLSCSPISGHRSVSWYQQTPGQGLQFLFEYFSETQRNKGNFPGRFSGRQFSNSRSEMNVSTLELGDSALYLCASSSLAQTTLNEQFFGPGTRLTVL.

This clonotype was counted a few times. The J gene is TRBJ1-4, the V gene TRBV18; D not resolved. Germline CDR1 and CDR2: KGHSH and LQKENI. CDR3 length: 13 residues. V lost 6 bases and J 4 bases, leaving 9 bases between the germline ends. The CDR3 coding sequence is TGTGCCAGCTCCGGCAGTTATAATGAAAAACTGTTTTTT. This translates into CASSGSYNEKLFF.

This clonotype has more than one count but fewer than ten. The chain has TRBV20-1 and TRBJ2-7, with 11 positions matching TRBD1. The CDR3 is made up of 15 amino acids. With V trimmed by 0 bases and J by 1 base, 2 bases remained unmatched. CDR1 DFQATT and CDR2 SNEGSKA come from the germline V gene (reference sequence). CDR3 loop: CSAREGQGVSYEQYF. The DNA for the CDR3 is TGCAGTGCTAGAGAGGGACAGGGGGTTTCCTACGAGCAGTACTTC.

The chain has TRBV29-1 and TRBJ2-3; no definite D call. Trimming stripped 4 bases from V and 2 bases from J, with 7 bases between. From germline, CDR1 is SQVTM and CDR2 ANQGSEA. This CDR3 has 12 residues. CDR3 bases: TGCAGCGTTGTGGGCTTCACAGATACGCAGTATTTT. The encoded protein is CSVVGFTDTQYF.

This rearrangement joins TRBV6-5 to TRBJ2-7; D ambiguous. Trimming pared 4 bases from V and 6 bases from J, leaving 16 bases between. Germline CDR1 and CDR2: MNHEY and SVGAGI. This CDR3 has 14 amino acids. CDR3 nucleotide sequence: TGTGCCAGCAGTTCCTCGTGGGGTGCTGTCGAGCAGTACGTC. It is translated as CASSSSWGAVEQYV.

The genes are TRBV2 and TRBJ2-7, with D tentatively TRBD1 or TRBD2 (6 bases each). The CDR3 sequence is 14 residues long. Germline lookup yields CDR1 SNHLY and CDR2 FYNNEI. V was pared by 6 bases and J by 1 base, with 13 bases between. CDR3 nucleotides: TGTGCCAGCAGCGGGGGCGCAAGATCCTACGAGCAGTACTTC. Amino acid sequence: CASSGGARSYEQYF.

The chain employs TRBV18 and TRBJ2-2; 15 bases fit TRBD2. The CDR3 length is 20 residues. Germline lookup yields CDR1 KGHSH and CDR2 LQKENI. With V trimmed by 3 bases and J by 4 bases, 12 bases remained unmatched. The CDR3 sequence is CASSPRLGLAGGNFTGELFF. The DNA for the CDR3 is TGTGCCAGCTCACCGCGCCTCGGACTAGCGGGGGGGAACTTCACCGGGGAGCTGTTTTTT.

This clonotype was counted between two and nine times. This rearrangement joins TRBV29-1 to TRBJ2-3; tentative D call: TRBD2 (5 bases). CDR3 length equals 15 residues. Germline-derived CDR1 and CDR2 are SQVTM and ANQGSEA. Trimming left V 8 bases short and J 3 bases short, with 21 bases between. DNA for the CDR3: TGCAGCTCCCTCGGTTCCGGGGAAGGAACAGATACGCAGTATTTT. This translates into CSSLGSGEGTDTQYF.

Notes on this clonotype: A much larger clone lies a single base off, so this may be a read error. The V gene is TRBV2, the J gene TRBJ2-2, with TRBD1 matching 9 bases. The germline gives CDR1 SNHLY, CDR2 FYNNEI. V lost 6 bases, J lost 5 bases, and 4 bases stayed unmatched. The CDR3 extends over 14 amino acids. The CDR3 is CASRGTGRTGELFF. The DNA of the CDR3 is TGTGCCAGCAGGGGGACAGGGCGGACCGGGGAGCTGTTTTTT. The full variable domain, in which reference TRBV2 and TRBJ2-2 provide the parts outside the CDR3, is EPEVTQTPSHQVTQMGQEVILRCVPISNHLYFYWYRQILGQKVEFLVSFYNNEISEKSEIFDDQFSVERPDGSNFTLKIRSTKLEDSAMYFCASRGTGRTGELFFGEGSRLTVL.